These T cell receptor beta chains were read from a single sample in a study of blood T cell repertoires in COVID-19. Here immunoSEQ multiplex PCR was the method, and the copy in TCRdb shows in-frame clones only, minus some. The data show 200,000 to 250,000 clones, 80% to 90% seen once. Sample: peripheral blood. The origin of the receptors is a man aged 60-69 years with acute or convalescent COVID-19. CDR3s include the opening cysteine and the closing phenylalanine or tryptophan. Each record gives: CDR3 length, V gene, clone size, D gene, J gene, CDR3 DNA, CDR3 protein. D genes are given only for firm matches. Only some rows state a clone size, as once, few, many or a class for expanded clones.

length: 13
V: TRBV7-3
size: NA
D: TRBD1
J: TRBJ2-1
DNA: TGTGCCAGCAGTTCGACAGGGGACAATGAGCAGTTCTTC
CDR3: CASSSTGDNEQFF

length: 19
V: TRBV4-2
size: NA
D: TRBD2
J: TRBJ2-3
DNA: TGTGCCAGCAGCCAAGAATCGAGCGGGAGGGTCACTAGCACAGATACGCAGTATTTT
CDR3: CASSQESSGRVTSTDTQYF

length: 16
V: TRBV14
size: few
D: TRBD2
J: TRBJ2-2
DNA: TGTGCCAGCAGCCAAATAGCGGGAGTGGAAACCGGGGAGCTGTTTTTT
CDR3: CASSQIAGVETGELFF

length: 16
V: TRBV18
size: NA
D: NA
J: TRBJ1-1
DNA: TGTGCCAGCTCACCACCGTCCGGACAGATAAACACTGAAGCTTTCTTT
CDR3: CASSPPSGQINTEAFF

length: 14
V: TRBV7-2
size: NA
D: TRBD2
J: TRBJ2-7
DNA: TGTGCCAGCAGCCTAAGCGGGAGTTCCTACGAGCAGTACTTC
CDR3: CASSLSGSSYEQYF

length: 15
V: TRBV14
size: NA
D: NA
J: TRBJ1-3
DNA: TGTGCCAGCAGCCAAGTCCCCCAAAGCCGGGACACCATATATTTT
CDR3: CASSQVPQSRDTIYF

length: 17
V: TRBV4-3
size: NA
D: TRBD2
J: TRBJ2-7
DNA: TGCGCCAGCAGCCAAGAGGGGGGTCTAGCGGGAGCCTACGAGCAGTACTTC
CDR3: CASSQEGGLAGAYEQYF

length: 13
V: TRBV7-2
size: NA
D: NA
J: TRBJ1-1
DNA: TGTGCCAGCAGCATAACAGAGAACACTGAAGCTTTCTTT
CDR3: CASSITENTEAFF

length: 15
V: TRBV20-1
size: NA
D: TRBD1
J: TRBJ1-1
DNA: TGCAGTGCTAGTAAGGGGGCGTTCGGGAACACTGAAGCTTTCTTT
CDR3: CSASKGAFGNTEAFF

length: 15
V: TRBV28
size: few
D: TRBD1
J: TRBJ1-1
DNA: TGTGCCAGCAGTGGACAGGGGACGTTGAGCACTGAAGCTTTCTTT
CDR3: CASSGQGTLSTEAFF

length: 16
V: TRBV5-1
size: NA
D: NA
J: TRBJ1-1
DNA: TGCGCCAGCAGCTTCCACGAAGGGGGTCAGGAATCCGAAGCTTTCTTT
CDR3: CASSFHEGGQESEAFF

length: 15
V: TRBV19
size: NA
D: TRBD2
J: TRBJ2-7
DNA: TGTGCCAGTAGTATAACTGGAGCGGGAACCTACGAGCAGTACTTC
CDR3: CASSITGAGTYEQYF

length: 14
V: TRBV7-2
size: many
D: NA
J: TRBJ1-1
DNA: TGTGCCAGCAGCTTAAGGGGTATGAACACTGAAGCTTTCTTT
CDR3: CASSLRGMNTEAFF

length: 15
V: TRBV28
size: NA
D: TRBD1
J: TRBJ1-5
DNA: TGTGCCAGCAGACCCGGTGGACAGGGCGAACAGCCCCAGCATTTT
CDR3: CASRPGGQGEQPQHF

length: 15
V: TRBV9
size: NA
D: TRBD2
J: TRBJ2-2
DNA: TGTGCCAGCAGCGCCGCGGGAGGGGATGTTGGGGAGCTGTTTTTT
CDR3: CASSAAGGDVGELFF

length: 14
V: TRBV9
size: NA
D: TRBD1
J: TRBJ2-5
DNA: TGTGCCAGCAGCGTAGGCAGGGGGCGGGAGACCCAGTACTTC
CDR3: CASSVGRGRETQYF

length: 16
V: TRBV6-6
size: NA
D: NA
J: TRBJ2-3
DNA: TGTGCCAGCAGTTACTCCCCAGGAGGCGGCACAGATACGCAGTATTTT
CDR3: CASSYSPGGGTDTQYF

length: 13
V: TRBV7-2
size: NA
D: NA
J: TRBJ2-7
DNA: TGTGCCAGCAGCTTGGGGGGGGCCCACGAGCAGTACTTC
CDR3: CASSLGGAHEQYF

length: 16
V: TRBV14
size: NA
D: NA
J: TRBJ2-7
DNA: TGTGCCAGCAGCCAAGATTTGTTAGGGGCGGGATACGAGCAGTACTTC
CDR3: CASSQDLLGAGYEQYF

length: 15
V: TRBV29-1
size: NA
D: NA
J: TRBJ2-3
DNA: TGCAGCGTTGAAGGGGGCCTGGGTAGTACAGATACGCAGTATTTT
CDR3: CSVEGGLGSTDTQYF